The clone carrying this T cell receptor beta chain was detected a few times. Its antigen is as yet unknown. These data are taken from a study of T-cell memory formation after mild COVID-19. Study conclusions and caveats: Shrinking CD4+ clones resided mostly in CM and EM, and CD8+ ones in EMRA. There were some responding clones in pre-infection memory, which suggested that cross-reactive memory had joined. A balance of CD4 and CD8 characterized clones contracting day 15 to 85, whereas later expanders leaned CD4+.

After 5'RACE with constant-segment primers, TCR alpha and TCR beta cDNA libraries carrying sample barcodes and UMIs were obtained. TCRdb itself ran the 5' RACE reads through MiXCR, one entry per CDR3 protein. Among about 600,000 distinct CDR3 sequences listed, about 22% were seen once. The CDR3 totals 17 residues. With V trimmed by 6 bases and J by 0 bases, 8 bases remained unmatched. Germline CDR1 MRHNA, CDR2 SNTAGT. Sequences were obtained from PBMCs or a T cell subset sorted from them (not recorded which). This chain uses TRBV6-4 with TRBJ2-6; 7 bases map to TRBD1. The origin of this receptor is an adult woman who had mild COVID-19 (a few samples of this study predate the infection). Cell type and time point are not known. Here the CDR3 DNA reads TGTGCCAGCAGCCTTCAGGGGGAGCTCTCTGGGGCCAACGTCCTGACTTTC. Translation: CASSLQGELSGANVLTF.